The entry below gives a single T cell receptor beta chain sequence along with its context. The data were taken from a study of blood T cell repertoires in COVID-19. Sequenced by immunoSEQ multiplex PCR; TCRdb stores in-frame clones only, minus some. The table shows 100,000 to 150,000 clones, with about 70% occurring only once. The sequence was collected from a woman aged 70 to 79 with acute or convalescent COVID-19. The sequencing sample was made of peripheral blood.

CDR3 coding DNA: TGTGCCAGCAGGCTGACTAGCGGAAACAATGAGCAGTTCTTC. Encoded protein: CASRLTSGNNEQFF. The J gene is TRBJ2-1, the V gene TRBV27; 9 bases align to TRBD2. CDR1 and CDR2 from the germline V gene are MNHEY and SMNVEV (reference sequence). CDR3 length equals 14 residues. Trimming took 6 bases from V and 5 from J; bases not matched to a gene: 5.